The next 22 T cell receptor beta chains were all read from a single sample in a study of PD-1 blockade in mismatch repair-deficient tumors. TCRdb's table, derived via immunoSEQ multiplex PCR, lists solely in-frame clones and lacks some. The table has 120,000 or so clones, about 85% seen once; the top ten hold 13%. Sequenced here: peripheral blood, sampled 44 weeks after starting pembrolizumab. The receptors here all came from an adult with mismatch repair-deficient cancer.

J is TRBJ2-1 and V is TRBV28, with 9 bases that match TRBD2. The CDR3 has 14 amino acids. The J segment lost 7 bases and the V segment lost 2 bases, leaving 3 bases of the junction unmatched. The germline V gene has CDR1 MDHEN and CDR2 SYDVKM. CDR3 loop: CASSLPSGINEQFF. For the CDR3, the DNA is TGTGCCAGCAGTTTACCTAGCGGGATTAATGAGCAGTTCTTC.

This chain links TRBV9 with TRBJ2-1; D might be TRBD2 (5 bases). The CDR3 runs to 16 residues. Deletions cut 4 bases from V and 2 bases from J, with 16 bases between. From germline, CDR1 is SGDLS and CDR2 YYNGEE. The CDR3 bases are TGTGCCAGCAGCTCTACCAATTCGAGGGCCTACAATGAGCAGTTCTTC. Its protein is CASSSTNSRAYNEQFF.

The J gene is TRBJ2-7, the V gene TRBV6-6, with 8 bases lining up with TRBD1. CDR1 is MNHNY, CDR2 SVGAGI, per germline (reference sequence). The J segment lost 3 bases and the V segment lost 7 bases, leaving 5 bases of the junction unmatched. CDR3 length: 13 residues. CDR3 protein: CASTSDRDYEQYF. Here the CDR3 DNA reads TGTGCCAGCACCTCGGACAGGGACTACGAGCAGTACTTC.

Comments on this clone: Distinct nucleotide sequences in the sample also encode this CDR3. The V call is TRBV7-2, the J call TRBJ2-5, with D hard to call. CDR1 is SGHTA and CDR2 is FQGNSA in the germline V gene. The CDR3 consists of 12 residues. Trimming removed 1 base from V and 5 bases from J, with 5 bases in between. CDR3 sequence (DNA): TGTGCCAGCAGCTTAGTCAGGGAGACCCAGTACTTC. Protein product: CASSLVRETQYF.

The chain has TRBV4-1 and TRBJ2-5; 9 bases are shared with TRBD2. CDR3 size: 18 residues. Germline CDR1 is MGHRA and CDR2 is YSYEKL. V trimming: 4 bases; J trimming: 2 bases; junction bases outside the gene matches: 14. The CDR3 DNA is TGCGCCAGCAGCCTCCAAGGGTTAGCGGGAGAGTGGCAAGAGACCCAGTACTTC. Translated: CASSLQGLAGEWQETQYF.

The genes are TRBV27 and TRBJ1-2; TRBD1 aligns across 9 bases. This CDR3 is built from 14 residues. The J segment lost 7 bases and the V segment lost 3 bases, leaving 6 bases of the junction unmatched. Germline-derived CDR1 and CDR2 are MNHEY and SMNVEV (reference sequence). The CDR3 nucleotides read TGTGCCAGCAGTTTTGTCGCGGGACAGGGTGGCTACACCTTC. It is translated as CASSFVAGQGGYTF.

The genes are TRBV7-9 and TRBJ2-5; 11 nucleotides align to TRBD2. J was trimmed by 3 bases and V by 7 bases; bases with no gene match: 1. The CDR3 runs to 13 residues. Germline V gene sequence: CDR1 SEHNR, CDR2 FQNEAQ (reference sequence). CDR3 sequence: CASKGLAEETQYF. In nucleotides, the CDR3 is TGTGCCAGCAAGGGACTAGCGGAAGAGACCCAGTACTTC. Drawing the rest from reference TRBV7-9 and TRBJ2-5, the complete variable domain is DTGVSQNPRHKITKRGQNVTFRCDPISEHNRLYWYRQTLGQGPEFLTYFQNEAQLEKSRLLSDRFSAERPKGSFSTLEIQRTEQGDSAMYLCASKGLAEETQYFGPGTRLLVL.

The gene calls are TRBV19 and TRBJ2-7, with TRBD1 matching 9 bases. Germline trimming cut 6 bases from V and 6 bases from J; bases unmatched to any gene: 6. The CDR3 is made up of 13 amino acids. CDR1 LNHDA and CDR2 SQIVND come from the germline V gene (reference sequence). The CDR3, as DNA: TGTGCCAGTAGGGGACAGGGCTTCGGCGAGCAGTACTTC. This encodes CASRGQGFGEQYF.

The chain couples TRBV9 to TRBJ2-2; no definite D call. The germline CDR1 and CDR2 sequences are SGDLS and YYNGEE. The CDR3 runs to 13 residues. V lost 4 bases, J lost 4 bases, and 8 bases lay in between. The CDR3 nucleotides read TGTGCCAGCAGCCGGACCAGCACCGGGGAGCTGTTTTTT. It specifies CASSRTSTGELFF.

This chain links TRBV4-2 with TRBJ2-5, with TRBD2 matching over 10 bases. The CDR3 runs 18 residues. The ends lost 4 bases at V and 0 bases at J; junction bases unmatched: 11. CDR1 and CDR2 (germline): LGHNA, YNFKEQ. The CDR3 DNA reads TGTGCCAGCAGCCCCCACTCCTCTAGCGGGGGCTACCAAGAGACCCAGTACTTC. The encoded protein is CASSPHSSSGGYQETQYF.

This clone is hyperexpanded in the sample. The chain recombines TRBV13 with TRBJ1-4; D remains unclear. The CDR3 contains 13 residues. In germline, CDR1 is PRHDT, CDR2 FYEKMQ (reference sequence). With 1 base removed from V and 8 bases from J, the gap between germline ends came to 8 bases. CDR3 protein: CASSLVPDEKLFF. The CDR3 DNA is TGTGCCAGCAGCTTAGTGCCAGACGAAAAACTGTTTTTT.

The V and J genes are TRBV28 and TRBJ1-4, with 7 positions matching TRBD1. Trimming cost V 4 bases and J 6 bases; bases outside gene matches: 8. The CDR3 totals 15 residues. Germline assignment: CDR1 MDHEN and CDR2 SYDVKM. The CDR3 sequence is CASSSAGTAHEKLFF. The CDR3 region has the DNA TGTGCCAGCAGTTCCGCCGGGACAGCTCATGAAAAACTGTTTTTT.

The chain has TRBV9 and TRBJ2-1; D may be TRBD2 (5 bases). The CDR3 covers 13 residues. V gave up 4 bases and J gave up 12 bases, with 17 bases separating them. CDR1 and CDR2 from the germline V gene are SGDLS and YYNGEE. The CDR3 DNA is TGTGCCAGCAGCCCCCGGCTGGGAGACACGCAGTTCTTC. Amino acid sequence: CASSPRLGDTQFF.

J is TRBJ2-4 and V is TRBV19; perhaps TRBD1 as D (5 bases). The ends were cut back, 4 bases at V and 1 base at J, with 8 bases in the middle. The CDR3 length is 14 residues. Germline CDR1 is LNHDA and CDR2 is SQIVND (reference sequence). CDR3 coding DNA: TGTGCCAGTAGTACAGGGAAGGCCAAAAACATTCAGTACTTC. This translates into CASSTGKAKNIQYF. The variable domain in full, completed from reference TRBV19 and TRBJ2-4, reads DGGITQSPKYLFRKEGQNVTLSCEQNLNHDAMYWYRQDPGQGLRLIYYSQIVNDFQKGDIAEGYSVSREKKESFPLTVTSAQKNPTAFYLCASSTGKAKNIQYFGAGTRLSVL.

The chain links TRBV4-2 to TRBJ2-2; tentatively, D is TRBD1 or TRBD2 (6 bases each). Germline V gene data show CDR1 as LGHNA and CDR2 as YNFKEQ. Trimming cost V 4 bases and J 4 bases, with 10 bases left between them. The CDR3 extends over 14 amino acids. The CDR3 sequence is CASSLEGGTGELFF. CDR3 sequence (DNA): TGTGCCAGCAGCCTAGAGGGGGGCACCGGGGAGCTGTTTTTT.

The rearrangement uses TRBV4-1 and TRBJ2-2, with D perhaps given as TRBD1 or TRBD2 (6 bases each). The CDR3 runs 18 residues. V was clipped by 3 bases and J by 0 bases, with 17 bases between them. The germline CDR1 and CDR2 sequences are MGHRA and YSYEKL. The CDR3 DNA reads as TGCGCCAGCAGCCACCCGGGGGCACGCCTAGCGAACACCGGGGAGCTGTTTTTT. This codes for CASSHPGARLANTGELFF.

V gene TRBV14 combines with J gene TRBJ1-1; D remains unclear. From germline, CDR1 is SGHDN and CDR2 FVKESK. The CDR3 has 13 amino acids. V was cut by 0 bases and J by 11 bases, with 13 bases left in between. CDR3 DNA: TGTGCCAGCAGCCAAGATCTTGGGCTGGGGGCTTTCTTT. Translating gives CASSQDLGLGAFF.

This chain uses TRBV27 with TRBJ2-1; 12 nucleotides line up with TRBD1. Germline CDR1 reads MNHEY; CDR2 reads SMNVEV (reference sequence). The trim removed 7 bases at V and 8 bases at J, leaving 6 bases unmatched. CDR3 size: 14 residues. This chain's CDR3 is CASTTGQGAYEQFF. CDR3 nucleotides: TGTGCCAGCACCACGGGACAGGGGGCGTATGAGCAGTTCTTC.

This clone was detected only a few times. The V and J genes are TRBV9 and TRBJ2-2, with D tentatively TRBD1 (5 bases). The length of the CDR3 is 16 residues. CDR1 and CDR2 (germline): SGDLS, YYNGEE. Trimming removed 0 bases from V and 1 base from J, with 10 bases in between. The CDR3 DNA is TGTGCCAGCAGCGTAGCCGCAGGGCTGAACACCGGGGAGCTGTTTTTT. Its protein is CASSVAAGLNTGELFF.

The rearrangement links TRBV5-5 to TRBJ1-1; TRBD1 is a possible D gene (6 bases). The CDR3 covers 18 residues. Per germline, CDR1 SGHKS and CDR2 YYEKEE (reference sequence). Between the trimmed V and J ends, which lost 0 bases and 0 bases, there was a span of 18 bases. CDR3 DNA: TGTGCCAGCAGCTTGGCCAGGGGTGATATTAGTTTGAACACTGAAGCTTTCTTT. Translating gives CASSLARGDISLNTEAFF.

The chain links TRBV9 to TRBJ2-1; D gene ambiguous. The germline V gene has CDR1 SGDLS and CDR2 YYNGEE. There are 11 residues in the CDR3. V dropped 0 bases and J dropped 8 bases, with 3 bases sitting between them. CDR3 coding DNA: TGTGCCAGCAGCGTAGGGGATGAGCAGTTCTTC. It is translated as CASSVGDEQFF. Complete variable domain (other parts from reference TRBV9 and TRBJ2-1): DSGVTQTPKHLITATGQRVTLRCSPRSGDLSVYWYQQSLDQGLQFLIQYYNGEERAKGNILERFSAQQFPDLHSELNLSSLELGDSALYFCASSVGDEQFFGPGTRLTVL.

This chain uses TRBV5-1 with TRBJ2-3; D unresolved. Germline V CDR1 and CDR2: SGHRS, YFSETQ. Trimming stripped 0 bases from V and 0 bases from J, with 8 bases between. The CDR3 contains 15 residues. DNA of the CDR3: TGCGCCAGCAGCTTGGAGACTCCGAGCACAGATACGCAGTATTTT. It codes for CASSLETPSTDTQYF. Supplemented by reference TRBV5-1 and TRBJ2-3, the full variable domain reads KAGVTQTPRYLIKTRGQQVTLSCSPISGHRSVSWYQQTPGQGLQFLFEYFSETQRNKGNFPGRFSGRQFSNSRSEMNVSTLELGDSALYLCASSLETPSTDTQYFGPGTRLTVL.